These 26 T cell receptor beta chains were all obtained from the same sample, sequenced in a study of cytomegalovirus exposure and HLA in healthy donors. The PCR contained 60 Vbeta and 13 Jbeta primers. Sequencing used immunoSEQ multiplex PCR; TCRdb keeps in-frame clones, though not all of them. The sample comprises about 120,000 clones, 77% of which are singletons, and approximately 10% rests with the top ten. The sample was PBMCs. These receptors all stem from a man aged 35-49 years in good health and CMV-seropositive.

The rearrangement links TRBV7-2 to TRBJ2-5; TRBD2 matches at 12 bases. CDR3 length equals 18 residues. The trim removed 2 bases at V and 1 base at J, leaving 8 bases unmatched. In germline, CDR1 is SGHTA, CDR2 FQGNSA. The CDR3 is CASSLWLAGGPGQETQYF. The CDR3 bases are TGTGCCAGCAGCTTATGGCTAGCGGGGGGGCCCGGCCAAGAGACCCAGTACTTC.

Note on this clone: The junction and the germline gene differ at one end; a read error may be behind it. J is TRBJ1-2 and V is TRBV27, with no clear D. Germline CDR1 MNHEY, CDR2 SMNVEV (reference sequence). The CDR3 covers 17 residues. In DNA, the CDR3 is TGTGCCAGCAGCCCGTTTTCGCGCGCTGGCAGGTTCCATGGTTACACCTTC. It translates to CASSPFSRAGRFHGYTF.

This clone has a handful of counts. The chain has TRBV19 and TRBJ2-7; a possible D gene is TRBD2 (6 bases). The CDR3 extends over 15 amino acids. V lost 5 bases and J lost 4, with 18 bases in between. Per the germline V gene, CDR1 is LNHDA and CDR2 is SQIVND (reference sequence). The CDR3 DNA sequence: TGTGCCAGTAGTGATCCGGGCCGGGGAGGATACGAGCAGTACTTC. This encodes CASSDPGRGGYEQYF.

The CDR3 loop reads CSGLQGFRNTEAFF. CDR3 nucleotides: TGCAGCGGCCTACAGGGGTTCAGGAACACTGAAGCTTTCTTT. The chain employs TRBV29-1 and TRBJ1-1; 7 bases agree with TRBD1. The germline CDR1 and CDR2 sequences are SQVTM and ANQGSEA. The length of the CDR3 is 14 residues. With 7 bases clipped from V and 1 base from J, the junction kept 9 bases outside the gene matches.

This chain uses TRBV7-3 with TRBJ1-1; tentatively, D is TRBD1 (6 bases). This CDR3 contains 17 residues. CDR1 and CDR2 (germline): SGHTA, FQGTGA. Between the trimmed V and J ends, which lost 2 bases and 0 bases, there was a span of 16 bases. CDR3: CASSLEGMGAVNTEAFF. CDR3 nucleotides: TGTGCCAGCAGCTTAGAAGGTATGGGGGCGGTGAACACTGAAGCTTTCTTT.

V usage is TRBV27 and J usage is TRBJ1-1, with D tentatively TRBD1 (6 bases). Trimming stripped 6 bases from V and 0 bases from J, with 23 bases between. CDR3 size: 18 residues. Germline assignment: CDR1 MNHEY and CDR2 SMNVEV (reference sequence). CDR3 region: CASSRHGGAGGMNTEAFF. Here the CDR3 DNA reads TGTGCCAGCAGCCGACACGGGGGGGCTGGCGGCATGAACACTGAAGCTTTCTTT.

The rearrangement uses TRBV4-1 and TRBJ2-3; a weak D match, TRBD1 (5 bases). Trimming cost V 0 bases and J 3 bases, with 10 bases left between them. This CDR3 has 15 residues. Germline CDR1 is MGHRA and CDR2 is YSYEKL. In nucleotides, the CDR3 is TGCGCCAGCAGCCAAGAAACAGGTGGTACAGATACGCAGTATTTT. Residues: CASSQETGGTDTQYF.

J is TRBJ1-5 and V is TRBV4-3, with a tentative D call TRBD1 (5 bases). Trimming removed 1 base at V and 7 bases at J, with 11 bases between. Germline CDR1 and CDR2: LGHNA and YSLEER. The CDR3 covers 14 residues. In DNA form, the CDR3 reads TGCGCCAGCAGCCAAGGGTGGGGCGAACAGCCCCAGCATTTT. Translated: CASSQGWGEQPQHF.

This clone was observed a single time. V and J are TRBV14 and TRBJ2-1; 7 bases align to TRBD2. V gave up 3 bases and J gave up 4 bases; unmatched junction bases: 12. The CDR3 has 17 residues. Looked up from germline, CDR1 is SGHDN and CDR2 is FVKESK. CDR3 sequence (DNA): TGTGCCAGCAGCCAGGGGCCCGGGGGGACTGCTTACAATGAGCAGTTCTTC. It is translated as CASSQGPGGTAYNEQFF.

The V gene is TRBV6-4, the J gene TRBJ2-1; a weak D match, TRBD1 (6 bases). V lost 5 bases and J lost 9, with 32 bases in between. This CDR3 spans 19 amino acids. CDR1 is MRHNA, CDR2 SNTAGT, per germline. The CDR3 sequence: CASSQHPTGQLPLEGEQFF. The DNA for the CDR3 is TGTGCCAGCAGTCAACACCCCACAGGACAGTTGCCCCTCGAGGGTGAGCAGTTCTTC.

The CDR3 here is CASSLGVDRGRNEQFF. The CDR3 DNA is TGTGCCAGCAGCTTAGGCGTGGACAGGGGTAGGAATGAGCAGTTCTTC. The chain has TRBV5-5 and TRBJ2-1; 9 bases align to TRBD1. Germline lookup yields CDR1 SGHKS and CDR2 YYEKEE (reference sequence). This CDR3 is 16 amino acids long. Trimming at V came to 2 bases and at J to 7 bases, leaving 10 bases not matched to a gene.

The rearrangement joins TRBV7-2 to TRBJ2-7; 11 nucleotides align to TRBD1. The CDR3 consists of 15 residues. The V and J ends lost 5 bases and 3 bases, in that order; junction bases with no gene match: 6. CDR1 is SGHTA, CDR2 FQGNSA, per germline. CDR3 amino acids: CASSPRDRGIYEQYF. The CDR3 region has the DNA TGTGCCAGCAGCCCCCGGGACAGGGGGATCTACGAGCAGTACTTC.

With regard to this clone: The same CDR3 arises from other DNA sequences in this sample as well. The rearrangement links TRBV5-1 to TRBJ2-1; 10 nucleotides line up with TRBD2. V lost 3 bases to trimming and J lost 4 bases; unmatched junction nucleotides: 4. The CDR3 runs 15 residues. Germline V lookup: CDR1 SGHRS, CDR2 YFSETQ. CDR3 protein: CASSSGSGGYNEQFF. Here the CDR3 DNA reads TGCGCCAGCAGCTCCGGTAGCGGGGGGTACAATGAGCAGTTCTTC.

The chain links TRBV6-5 to TRBJ1-1; D gene ambiguous. CDR3 length: 15 residues. The germline CDR1 and CDR2 sequences are MNHEY and SVGAGI. With 7 bases removed from V and 0 bases from J, the gap between germline ends came to 15 bases. The CDR3 DNA sequence: TGTGCCAGCATGGAGGGTGGTGGGATGAACACTGAAGCTTTCTTT. It specifies CASMEGGGMNTEAFF.

As for this clone: Germline is not matched at one junction end, which may reflect a read error. This rearrangement joins TRBV29-1 to TRBJ1-2; a possible D gene is TRBD1 (6 bases). The CDR3 covers 14 residues. Germline V gives CDR1 SQVTM, CDR2 ANQGSEA. The CDR3 reads CSAAIGGAAYGYIF. The CDR3, as DNA: TGCAGCGCCGCCATTGGGGGGGCGGCCTATGGCTACATCTTC.

The rearrangement links TRBV5-5 to TRBJ1-6; weak D call: TRBD1 (5 bases). V lost 4 bases to trimming and J lost 10 bases, with 24 bases between them. This CDR3 spans 17 amino acids. Germline V gene lookup returns CDR1 SGHKS and CDR2 YYEKEE (reference sequence). DNA of the CDR3: TGTGCCAGCAGCCTGCAGGGTGGAGGGTTTTTCCTGTCACCCCTCCACTTT. This codes for CASSLQGGGFFLSPLHF.

The chain couples TRBV5-5 to TRBJ1-3; D gene ambiguous. The germline V gene encodes CDR1 SGHKS and CDR2 YYEKEE (reference sequence). The CDR3 is made up of 14 amino acids. Trimming stripped 2 bases from V and 0 bases from J, with 6 bases between. The CDR3 bases are TGTGCCAGCAGCTTACAGAGCTCTGGAAACACCATATATTTT. It codes for CASSLQSSGNTIYF.

V and J are TRBV7-9 and TRBJ2-2; no definite D call. Looked up from germline, CDR1 is SEHNR and CDR2 is FQNEAQ (reference sequence). Trimming took off 6 bases at V and 2 bases at J, with 4 bases between the two ends. The CDR3 is 12 residues long. CDR3 region: CASRLNTGELFF. In DNA form, the CDR3 reads TGTGCCAGCAGACTCAACACCGGGGAGCTGTTTTTT.

There are a few counts of this clone. This sequence joins TRBV5-4 and TRBJ2-7, with D perhaps matching TRBD1 (6 bases). The CDR3 contains 14 residues. Trimming took 3 bases from V and 6 from J, leaving 16 bases between them. Germline CDR1 SGHNT, CDR2 YYREEE (reference sequence). The CDR3 region is CASSSRGWGTEQYF. CDR3 DNA: TGTGCCAGCAGCTCCAGGGGATGGGGAACCGAGCAGTACTTC.

This clone was counted once. This chain joins TRBV7-2 and TRBJ1-1; TRBD1 might be the D (5 bases). The V gene's germline CDR1 is SGHTA and CDR2 FQGNSA. The CDR3 totals 14 residues. Trimming took off 3 bases at V and 5 bases at J, with 13 bases between the two ends. CDR3 sequence (DNA): TGTGCCAGCAGCTTTTCAAGGGGCTCTACTGAAGCTTTCTTT. Its protein product is CASSFSRGSTEAFF.

The J gene is TRBJ2-5, the V gene TRBV5-1, with no clear D. This CDR3 has 17 residues. Deletions cut 0 bases from V and 2 bases from J, with 17 bases between. The germline V gene has CDR1 SGHRS and CDR2 YFSETQ. The CDR3 region is CASSLEKGMTRQETQYF. The CDR3 DNA follows: TGCGCCAGCAGCTTGGAAAAAGGCATGACAAGACAAGAGACCCAGTACTTC.

V is TRBV27 and J is TRBJ1-5; D perhaps matches TRBD1 (5 bases). Germline loops: CDR1 MNHEY, CDR2 SMNVEV (reference sequence). Trimming took 5 bases from V and 1 from J, leaving 18 bases between them. The CDR3 loop spans 17 amino acids. This CDR3 reads CASSPYGLTESNQPQHF. The CDR3 DNA sequence: TGTGCCAGCAGTCCCTATGGCCTGACAGAAAGCAATCAGCCCCAGCATTTT.

This rearrangement joins TRBV11-3 to TRBJ2-3; 8 bases are shared with TRBD1. After removal of 8 bases from V and 7 bases from J, the junction contained 8 bases not matched to a gene. CDR3 length equals 13 residues. The germline V gene has CDR1 SGHNT and CDR2 YENEEA. CDR3 loop: CASSGTGSYTQYF. The CDR3 DNA reads as TGTGCCAGCTCGGGGACAGGATCGTATACGCAGTATTTT.

This clone has a single count. J is TRBJ2-7 and V is TRBV18, with 7 bases lining up with TRBD1. From germline, CDR1 is KGHSH and CDR2 LQKENI. Germline trimming cut 5 bases from V and 3 bases from J; bases unmatched to any gene: 10. The CDR3 consists of 15 residues. The CDR3 loop reads CASSAGNRDSYEQYF. In DNA form, the CDR3 reads TGTGCCAGCTCAGCCGGGAACAGGGACAGCTACGAGCAGTACTTC.

The genes are TRBV6-1 and TRBJ2-5, with TRBD1 identical over 10 bases. CDR1 and CDR2 from the germline V gene are MNHNS and SASEGT. The junction had 10 bases not matched to a gene; V was cut back by 8 bases and J by 4 bases. The CDR3 is made up of 15 amino acids. The CDR3 sequence is CASGEDRGRSETQYF. As DNA, the CDR3 is TGTGCCAGCGGGGAAGACAGGGGGCGGTCAGAGACCCAGTACTTC.

The chain employs TRBV7-8 and TRBJ2-2, with D unclear. V shed 11 bases and J shed 2 bases, with 15 bases lying between them. The germline V gene encodes CDR1 SGHVS and CDR2 FQNEAQ. The CDR3 is 14 amino acids. CDR3 amino acids: CAVGTQTNTGELFF. For the CDR3, the DNA is TGTGCCGTTGGTACGCAGACTAACACCGGGGAGCTGTTTTTT.